A selection of T cell receptor beta chains follows, all from one sample in a study of T cell clusters in autoimmune cytopenias. TCRdb re-called the multiplex PCR reads and catalogs CDR3 proteins one per entry, DNA excluded. Listed are under 9,500 distinct CDR3 sequences; around 5.5% falls within the top ten. Sequenced material: peripheral blood. Receptors originate from a human donor with an autoimmune cytopenia or autoimmune hepatitis (not recorded which). CDR3s include the opening cysteine and the closing phenylalanine or tryptophan. Some rows mark clone size as missing; the rest say once, few, many or name a class of expanded clone.

J,size,V,CDR3
TRBJ2-3,medium-sized,TRBV5-5,CASSFSGSTDTQYF
TRBJ1-1,medium-sized,TRBV19,CASSLNTEAFF
TRBJ2-5,medium-sized,TRBV19,CASSIGPGTGVETQYF
TRBJ2-7,medium-sized,TRBV29-1,CSVGRAGTAYEQYF
TRBJ2-7,medium-sized,TRBV13,CASSLEGTGVGEQYF
TRBJ2-7,medium-sized,TRBV5-6,CASSSLYRGSYEQYF
TRBJ1-1,-,TRBV19,CASSRYGRGDTEAFF
TRBJ2-3,-,TRBV11-2,CASRRTGVKGDTQYF
TRBJ1-1,medium-sized,TRBV15,CATSRGGRVNTEAFF
TRBJ1-2,-,TRBV5-6,CASSLPGGRGSRFYGYTF
TRBJ1-2,-,TRBV6-1,CASSDLGHPFGYTF
TRBJ1-6,medium-sized,TRBV18,CASSPGVHSPLHF
TRBJ2-1,medium-sized,TRBV29-1,CSGRRGGDGNEQFF
TRBJ2-2,-,TRBV5-3,CARRAGANTGELFF
TRBJ2-7,medium-sized,TRBV6-2/TRBV6-3,CASSLQGAGYEQYF
TRBJ2-7,medium-sized,TRBV27,CASSLSVVSYEQYF
TRBJ1-1,-,TRBV27,CASSVHPNTEAFF
TRBJ1-3,-,TRBV11-2,CASSPGGIRRYF
TRBJ1-5,-,TRBV7-9,CASSLGRGQPQHF
TRBJ2-1,-,TRBV12-3/TRBV12-4,CASSSGTAGLSSYNEQFF
TRBJ1-4,medium-sized,TRBV19,CASSSHTGATNEKLFF
TRBJ1-3,-,TRBV27,CASSRLPGPGNTIYF
TRBJ1-2,medium-sized,TRBV30,CAWSRRFGENGYTF
TRBJ2-3,medium-sized,TRBV30,CAWNTTSGGSTGHPDTQYF
TRBJ2-1,medium-sized,TRBV12-3/TRBV12-4,CASSLGTSWQFF
TRBJ2-3,-,TRBV6-6,CASNTHSGGLTDTQYF
TRBJ1-5,-,TRBV5-5,CASSLVGGDSNQPQHF
TRBJ2-1,-,TRBV19,CASRPLSGNEQFF
TRBJ1-4,medium-sized,TRBV15,CATSRDWREEEKLFF